These 14 T cell receptor beta chains came from one sample sequenced in a study of blood T cell repertoires in COVID-19. Clones were sequenced by immunoSEQ multiplex PCR, and TCRdb holds only the in-frame ones, with some missing. The sample shows 270,000 or so clones, nearly 90% of them seen only once. Sample: peripheral blood. These receptors came from a woman in her thirties or forties who had recovered from COVID-19.

The chain employs TRBV27 and TRBJ1-1; a weak D match, TRBD1 (5 bases). The CDR3 has 14 residues. The germline CDR1 and CDR2 sequences are MNHEY and SMNVEV (reference sequence). The V gene lost 3 bases and the J gene lost 1 base, with 9 bases spanning the gap. The CDR3 nucleotides read TGTGCCAGCAGTTTGGGGGGGACGAACACTGAAGCTTTCTTT. Translation gives CASSLGGTNTEAFF.

The table lists this clone with a count of one. This chain connects TRBV15 to TRBJ1-2; D gene uncertain. Per germline, CDR1 LNHNV and CDR2 YYDKDF (reference sequence). The CDR3 is 14 amino acids. V was shortened by 0 bases and J by 1 base, with 6 bases between the two germline ends. CDR3 coding DNA: TGTGCCACCAGCAGAGATCCAGATAACTATGGCTACACCTTC. Its protein product is CATSRDPDNYGYTF.

This clone was observed once. The J gene is TRBJ1-4, the V gene TRBV7-2; D not resolved. This CDR3 contains 14 residues. Germline CDR1 is SGHTA and CDR2 is FQGNSA. Deletions cut 6 bases from V and 0 bases from J, with 8 bases between. CDR3 in DNA: TGTGCCAGCAGGCGGGGATCAACTAATGAAAAACTGTTTTTT. This translates into CASRRGSTNEKLFF.

This clone was picked up a small number of times. The chain links TRBV5-6 to TRBJ1-3, with a weak D call TRBD1 (6 bases). V dropped 5 bases and J dropped 0 bases, with 9 bases sitting between them. The germline V gene has CDR1 SGHDT and CDR2 YYEEEE. The length of the CDR3 is 14 residues. For the CDR3, the DNA is TGTGCCAGCAGGGACAGACCCTCTGGAAACACCATATATTTT. It yields the protein CASRDRPSGNTIYF.

The J gene is TRBJ1-1, the V gene TRBV28; D is uncertain. This CDR3 contains 16 residues. With 6 bases removed from V and 0 bases from J, the gap between germline ends came to 17 bases. Germline V lookup: CDR1 MDHEN, CDR2 SYDVKM. The CDR3, as DNA: TGTGCCAGCAGCCCCCGGGGTAGGCAGCTGAACACTGAAGCTTTCTTT. Residues: CASSPRGRQLNTEAFF.

The chain couples TRBV19 to TRBJ1-5; 7 bases line up with TRBD1. The CDR3 totals 16 residues. V was clipped by 5 bases and J by 0 bases; unmatched bases: 7. Germline V gene lookup returns CDR1 LNHDA and CDR2 SQIVND (reference sequence). As DNA, the CDR3 is TGTGCCAGTAGTGTAGGACAGGCTTATAGCAATCAGCCCCAGCATTTT. Its translation: CASSVGQAYSNQPQHF.

The rearrangement joins TRBV30 to TRBJ1-1, with D possibly TRBD1 on 6 matching bases. CDR1 GTSNPN and CDR2 SVGIG come from the germline V gene (reference sequence). CDR3 length: 15 amino acids. Trimming shortened V by 2 bases and J by 0 bases, and 13 bases separated the two germline ends. In nucleotides, the CDR3 is TGTGCCTGGAGTTGGGACACCCTTATGAACACTGAAGCTTTCTTT. It yields the protein CAWSWDTLMNTEAFF.

The rearrangement joins TRBV5-6 to TRBJ1-1; TRBD1 is a possible D gene (5 bases). The CDR3 is 16 amino acids. Deletions cut 3 bases from V and 2 bases from J, with 17 bases between. Germline V gene sequence: CDR1 SGHDT, CDR2 YYEEEE. In DNA form, the CDR3 reads TGTGCCAGCAGCTCTAAGGGGCAGGGAGGAAACACTGAAGCTTTCTTT. Its protein is CASSSKGQGGNTEAFF.

The rearrangement links TRBV19 to TRBJ2-1; D ambiguous. The CDR3 is made up of 13 amino acids. Trimming stripped 3 bases from V and 7 bases from J, with 10 bases between. Germline V CDR1 and CDR2: LNHDA, SQIVND (reference sequence). The CDR3 DNA reads as TGTGCCAGTAGTATGAAGATGAGGAATGAGCAGTTCTTC. It translates to CASSMKMRNEQFF.

The CDR3 bases are TGTGCCAGCGGCGACGGGGCCGGGGGGGAAAAACTGTTTTTT. Amino acids: CASGDGAGGEKLFF. The chain combines TRBV28 with TRBJ1-4, with D possibly TRBD1 on 5 matching bases. V lost 8 bases to trimming and J lost 8 bases, with 18 bases between them. CDR1 MDHEN and CDR2 SYDVKM come from the germline V gene. This CDR3 has 14 residues.

This chain uses TRBV13 with TRBJ2-1; tentatively, D is TRBD1 (6 bases). Deletions cut 5 bases from V and 7 bases from J, with 24 bases between. Per the germline V gene, CDR1 is PRHDT and CDR2 is FYEKMQ (reference sequence). CDR3 length equals 17 residues. The CDR3, as DNA: TGTGCCAGCAGCCCGCTTCCCGGGACAACACTTCTGAATGAGCAGTTCTTC. This codes for CASSPLPGTTLLNEQFF.

A word on this clone: Distinct nucleotide sequences in the sample also encode this CDR3. The chain combines TRBV28 with TRBJ1-4, with D possibly TRBD1 on 6 matching bases. The CDR3 loop spans 14 amino acids. V gave up 6 bases and J gave up 2 bases, with 10 bases separating them. Germline V CDR1 and CDR2: MDHEN, SYDVKM. CDR3 in amino acids: CASSSQGTNEKLFF. The CDR3 region has the DNA TGTGCCAGCAGCTCGCAGGGGACTAATGAAAAACTGTTTTTT.

The chain combines TRBV2 with TRBJ2-3; no clear D gene. Germline loops: CDR1 SNHLY, CDR2 FYNNEI. Trimming cost V 11 bases and J 6 bases, with 21 bases left between them. The CDR3 loop spans 14 amino acids. The CDR3 DNA sequence: TGTGCCCAGGCAGCCTGGTATGACGGCGATACGCAGTATTTT. Residues: CAQAAWYDGDTQYF.

The V and J genes are TRBV7-2 and TRBJ2-1; D not certain. The V gene lost 5 bases and the J gene lost 2 bases, with 13 bases spanning the gap. The germline V gene encodes CDR1 SGHTA and CDR2 FQGNSA. The CDR3 totals 15 residues. The CDR3 nucleotides are TGTGCCAGCAGCACTGACACCTTACCCTACAATGAGCAGTTCTTC. Protein: CASSTDTLPYNEQFF.